This T cell receptor (beta chain) was recovered during a study of control samples from healthy donors and cancer patients. The germline V gene encodes CDR1 KGHSH and CDR2 LQKENI. This CDR3 comprises 18 residues. The germline V and J ends were trimmed by 2 bases and 1 base, with 18 bases remaining between them. Profiling relied on immunoSEQ multiplex PCR, and the TCRdb table lists in-frame clones only, not all of them. The sample includes 100,000 to 150,000 clones, roughly 90% of them seen just once. Sequences were obtained from blood. This chain connects TRBV18 to TRBJ1-3; a weak D match, TRBD1 (6 bases). This TCR was recovered from a woman aged 45-65 years in good health. The CDR3 DNA reads TGTGCCAGCTCACCATCCTTTCCGGGGGGCTGGTCTGGAAACACCATATATTTT. This sequence encodes CASSPSFPGGWSGNTIYF.